This T cell receptor (beta chain) was sequenced in a study of early T cells in non-severe SARS-CoV-2 infection (dated by TCRdb to the early 2020s). Notes on the research overall: Because TCR sequencing relied on bulk RNA taken from unsorted whole blood, pairing of alpha and beta chains was not possible. What the study reported, not specific to this receptor: VDJdb matching was skewed toward anti-spike CD8 responses and likely underestimated virus-specific expansions, missing private and CD4 specificities.

This clonotype was seen only once. This receptor's antigen is unknown. This clone may be a read error of a much larger clone one base away. A case-control design nested within a healthcare worker cohort in London, UK, was used, with weekly nasopharyngeal swab PCR tests and blood sampling performed. Healthcare workers were enrolled in the week of the UK lockdown, from 23 to 31 March 2020, and were followed every week for up to roughly 15 weeks. CDR1 is given as SGHRS and CDR2 as YFSETQ, both from the germline V gene. Measured from the cysteine to the phenylalanine, the CDR3 is 13 residues long. The only DNA kept is the CDR3, 39 bases in frame from the first base. Libraries were built with 5' RACE. The sequencing machine was a NextSeq 500. The TCR library protocol attached unique molecular identifiers to individual cDNA molecules to correct for sequencing error and PCR bias. Both TCR alpha and beta chains were sequenced, and tight co-correlation was observed between alpha and beta sequence abundances in each sample. In the original analysis: V gene, J gene and CDR3 annotation of TCR sequences was performed with Decombinator V4. TCRs were defined as expanded if a significant change between any two time points was detected under a Poisson model with p below 0.0001. TCR abundances were normalised to the total number of TCRs sequenced per sample and were expressed as counts per million. MAIT TCRs were defined by TRAV1-2 paired with TRAJ12, TRAJ20 or TRAJ33, and iNKT TCRs by TRAV10 paired with TRAJ18. VDJdb, accessed 1 November 2021, was searched for CMV, EBV and SARS-CoV-2 annotated TCRs, with TCRs annotated for multiple antigens excluded. In-frame beta chains were kept once TCRdb had trimmed the public reads at Q25 with fastp and called clones with MiXCR. Rows with a matching CDR3 protein are joined into one entry that keeps the most common DNA and genes. TCRdb, not the original authors, processed these V and J calls. Across this sample there are under 90,000 distinct CDR3 sequences, with less than 15% seen only once. Jointly, the top ten make up 6% of the sample.

Sequencing was carried out using whole blood. The receptor chain draws on TRBV5-1 and TRBJ2-7, with 7 bases aligning to TRBD2. The clonotype originates from an adult who was a healthcare worker with PCR-confirmed SARS-CoV-2 infection or an uninfected control (not recorded which). The CDR3 amino acid sequence is: CASSFDHTREQHF. The DNA sequence reads TGCGCCAGCAGCTTCGATCACACGCGGGAGCAGCACTTC.